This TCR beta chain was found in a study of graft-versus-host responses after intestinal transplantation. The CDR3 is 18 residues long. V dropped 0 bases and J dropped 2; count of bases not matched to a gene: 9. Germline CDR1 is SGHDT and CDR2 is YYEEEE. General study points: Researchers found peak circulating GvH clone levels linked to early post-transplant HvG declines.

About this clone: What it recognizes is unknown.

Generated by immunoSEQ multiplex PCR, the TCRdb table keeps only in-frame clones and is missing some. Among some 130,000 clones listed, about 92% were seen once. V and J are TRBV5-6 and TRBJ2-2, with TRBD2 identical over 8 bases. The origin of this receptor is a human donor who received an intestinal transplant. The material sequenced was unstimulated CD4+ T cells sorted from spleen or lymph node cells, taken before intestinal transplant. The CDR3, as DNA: TGTGCCAGCAGCTTGGCCGGTGGCGGGGGGTACAACACCGGGGAGCTGTTTTTT. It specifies CASSLAGGGGYNTGELFF.